This passage covers 31 T cell receptor beta chains from one sample sequenced in a study of human CD8 memory T cell subsets. The TCR beta sequencing libraries came from UMI-labeled 5' RACE. TCRdb reanalyzed the 5' RACE reads and collapses them to one entry per CDR3 protein, without DNA. This sample carries 10,000 or so distinct CDR3 sequences, with approximately 15% going to the ten biggest clones. Input material: CD8+ stem-like memory T cells (TSCM and TCM) sorted from PBMCs. Stated subset: stem-like memory CD8 T cells (TSTEM), CCR7+ PD-1- TIGIT-. All receptors derive from a human donor in good health.

The chain joins TRBV12-3 or TRBV12-4 to TRBJ1-3. The CDR3 runs to 15 residues. This CDR3 reads CASSFGAPSGNTIYF.

The V and J genes are TRBV6-6 and TRBJ2-7; without DNA, the TCRdb call of TRBD1 cannot be checked. CDR3 length equals 17 residues. CDR1 and CDR2 (germline): MNHNY, SVGAGI (reference sequence). CDR3 sequence: CASSYSSLWDGSYEQYF.

By frequency, this clonotype registers medium-sized. V is TRBV12-3 or TRBV12-4 and J is TRBJ2-1; as DNA is missing, the TRBD1 call by TCRdb cannot be tested. This CDR3 contains 13 residues. The CDR3 spells CASSLQGRHEQFF.

This chain links TRBV28 with TRBJ2-7. CDR1 is MDHEN and CDR2 is SYDVKM in the germline V gene. The CDR3 covers 11 residues. CDR3 region: CASSFGSEQYF.

This rearrangement joins TRBV7-2 to TRBJ2-3. The CDR3 runs to 16 residues. Germline V lookup: CDR1 SGHTA, CDR2 FQGNSA. The CDR3: CASSPLISPYTDTQYF.

The chain employs TRBV20-1 and TRBJ2-5; TCRdb's D call of TRBD1 is untestable without DNA. The CDR3 spans 15 residues. Germline V gene sequence: CDR1 DFQATT, CDR2 SNEGSKA (reference sequence). CDR3 protein: CSARDAPEPWETQYF.

This chain connects TRBV28 to TRBJ2-1; the TCRdb D gene call, TRBD2, has no DNA to confirm it. Germline values: CDR1 MDHEN, CDR2 SYDVKM. The CDR3 loop spans 20 amino acids. The CDR3 protein is CASSSGLAGGPVSSYNEQFF.

The chain couples TRBV7-9 to TRBJ2-4; the TRBD1 assignment by TCRdb is unverifiable without DNA. Germline V gives CDR1 SEHNR, CDR2 FQNEAQ (reference sequence). This CDR3 is 16 amino acids long. The CDR3: CASSLRTGEAKNIQYF.

This clonotype is deemed medium-sized by its frequency. This chain connects TRBV20-1 to TRBJ2-5; the D gene TCRdb calls, TRBD1, cannot be checked with no DNA. CDR3 length equals 15 residues. CDR1 is DFQATT, CDR2 SNEGSKA, per germline (reference sequence). CDR3 amino acids: CSASPDRGLLETQYF.

This rearrangement joins TRBV5-6 to TRBJ2-5; lacking DNA, the TRBD2 call made by TCRdb goes unchecked. This CDR3 is built from 16 residues. Germline V gene lookup returns CDR1 SGHDT and CDR2 YYEEEE. The CDR3 spells CASSWATGGRQETQYF.

The chain couples TRBV5-4 to TRBJ2-1. CDR1 SGHNT and CDR2 YYREEE come from the germline V gene (reference sequence). The CDR3 loop spans 14 amino acids. The CDR3 reads CASSYLSNYNEQFF.

The chain carries TRBV11-3 and TRBJ2-3; no DNA is available, so the TRBD1 call from TCRdb remains unchecked. Per germline, CDR1 SGHNT and CDR2 YENEEA. The CDR3 has 14 amino acids. The CDR3 reads CASSPRDHSGAQYF.

The CDR3 protein is CASGDRVDTQYF. This chain links TRBV2 with TRBJ2-3; TCRdb lists TRBD1, though no DNA is available to test this call. Looked up from germline, CDR1 is SNHLY and CDR2 is FYNNEI. CDR3 size: 12 residues.

J is TRBJ2-1 and V is TRBV20-1; TCRdb reports TRBD2, a call that lacks DNA to check it against. CDR1 and CDR2 (germline): DFQATT, SNEGSKA (reference sequence). There are 14 residues in the CDR3. The chain's CDR3 is CSARELAGEFEQFF.

The CDR3 sequence is CASSWGGVDTEAFF. J is TRBJ1-1 and V is TRBV27; checking the TCRdb D call of TRBD1 is not possible without DNA. The CDR3 length is 14 residues. Germline V CDR1 and CDR2: MNHEY, SMNVEV (reference sequence).

The V and J genes are TRBV19 and TRBJ2-1; TCRdb selects TRBD2, and the lack of DNA leaves this call unchecked. CDR3 size: 13 residues. CDR1 is LNHDA and CDR2 is SQIVND in the germline V gene (reference sequence). This CDR3 is CASSIASGNEQFF.

This chain uses TRBV28 with TRBJ2-3. Germline CDR1 and CDR2: MDHEN and SYDVKM. The CDR3 loop spans 15 amino acids. CDR3: CASSFLPDSTDTQYF.

In terms of frequency, this clonotype is medium-sized (0.01 to 0.1%). The V and J genes are TRBV21-1 and TRBJ2-2; the D call of TRBD2 rests on TCRdb alone, since no DNA is present to check it. TRBV21-1 is a recognized pseudogene. There are 17 residues in the CDR3. CDR3 protein: CASSMEREIGNTGELFF.

The chain uses TRBV24-1 and TRBJ2-2; TCRdb reports TRBD1, a call that lacks DNA to check it against. Germline CDR1 and CDR2: KGHDR and SFDVKD. The CDR3 contains 15 residues. The CDR3 protein is CATEGGEGQTGELFF.

CDR3 residues: CASSPSPGTSNNEQFF. The chain employs TRBV9 and TRBJ2-1; TCRdb's D call of TRBD2 is untestable without DNA. The CDR3 is made up of 16 amino acids. Germline V lookup: CDR1 SGDLS, CDR2 YYNGEE.

The chain recombines TRBV11-3 with TRBJ2-6; TCRdb's assignment of TRBD2 cannot be checked, as there is no DNA. Germline CDR1 and CDR2: SGHNT and YENEEA. The CDR3 covers 15 residues. The CDR3 sequence: CASSPRGSGANVLTF.

This clonotype counts as medium-sized by frequency. This chain links TRBV24-1 with TRBJ1-5; TCRdb gives TRBD1 as the D gene, but with no DNA this cannot be confirmed. This CDR3 is 14 amino acids long. CDR1 KGHDR and CDR2 SFDVKD come from the germline V gene. CDR3 loop: CATSDYRAGQPQHF.

This chain uses TRBV14 with TRBJ2-3; TCRdb lists TRBD1, though no DNA is available to test this call. Germline V CDR1 and CDR2: SGHDN, FVKESK. The CDR3 totals 17 residues. This chain's CDR3 is CASSFSVQGEDTDTQYF.

This chain uses TRBV29-1 with TRBJ2-1; there is no DNA to check the TCRdb D call of TRBD2. Germline assignment: CDR1 SQVTM and CDR2 ANQGSEA. The CDR3 runs 14 residues. The CDR3 protein is CSEITGLAGNEQFF.

This clonotype registers medium-sized by frequency. The rearrangement uses TRBV29-1 and TRBJ2-7; TCRdb indicates TRBD1, and absent DNA this call remains unverified. This CDR3 spans 13 amino acids. The germline V gene encodes CDR1 SQVTM and CDR2 ANQGSEA. CDR3 loop: CSAGGGSSYEQYF.

The chain recombines TRBV9 with TRBJ2-1; TCRdb reports TRBD1, a call that lacks DNA to check it against. Germline V lookup: CDR1 SGDLS, CDR2 YYNGEE. This CDR3 comprises 14 residues. The CDR3 region is CASSGWDTNNEQFF.

The chain uses TRBV5-1 and TRBJ2-7; TCRdb reports TRBD1, a call that lacks DNA to check it against. This CDR3 has 16 amino acids. Germline CDR1 is SGHRS and CDR2 is YFSETQ. The CDR3 reads CASTPEGGERSYEQYF.

This sequence joins TRBV3-1 and TRBJ1-1; absent DNA, TCRdb's TRBD1 call cannot be checked. CDR3 size: 15 residues. CDR1 is LGHDT and CDR2 is YNNKEL in the germline V gene (reference sequence). The CDR3 spells CASSHQTAGNTEAFF.

The rearrangement joins TRBV11-2 to TRBJ2-3; TCRdb lists TRBD1, though no DNA is available to test this call. The CDR3 has 14 residues. CDR1 is SGHAT, CDR2 FQNNGV, per germline. CDR3 in amino acids: CASSLASGTDTQYF. The complete variable domain, with remaining parts taken from reference TRBV11-2 and TRBJ2-3, reads EAGVAQSPRYKIIEKRQSVAFWCNPISGHATLYWYQQILGQGPKLLIQFQNNGVVDDSQLPKDRFSAERLKGVDSTLKIQPAKLEDSAVYLCASSLASGTDTQYFGPGTRLTVL.

The chain recombines TRBV19 with TRBJ2-7; the TCRdb D gene call, TRBD1, has no DNA to confirm it. This CDR3 has 13 residues. Germline CDR1 and CDR2: LNHDA and SQIVND (reference sequence). This CDR3 is CASSKTGRYEQYF. Using reference TRBV19 and TRBJ2-7 for the parts outside the CDR3, the full variable domain is DGGITQSPKYLFRKEGQNVTLSCEQNLNHDAMYWYRQDPGQGLRLIYYSQIVNDFQKGDIAEGYSVSREKKESFPLTVTSAQKNPTAFYLCASSKTGRYEQYFGPGTRLTVT.

The chain is built from TRBV28 and TRBJ2-1. The CDR3 covers 15 residues. Germline CDR1 MDHEN, CDR2 SYDVKM. The CDR3 reads CASSLIQEPQNEQFF.